This T cell receptor (beta chain) was recorded in a study of molecular identifiers for immune sequencing clone quantification listed by TCRdb under 2018. Turning to the overall study: For a replicate experiment, RNA from about 20,000 or 100,000 naive CD8 T cells was divided into five aliquots, of which four were sequenced. The study was a methods study using CD8 T cells to benchmark molecular-identifier clustering-based TCR repertoire sequencing (MIDCIRS) and TCR RNA copy counting.

This clonotype was seen once. Its cognate antigen has yet to be identified. Given a much more abundant clone one base away, this may be a read error. Libraries were prepared through PCR. Sequencing instrument: NextSeq 500. Bulk TCR libraries were generated as previously described, with the TCR primers listed in Table S5 used. Total RNA was purified with the Qiagen AllPrep DNA/RNA kit. Before analysis, reads from multiple sequencing runs of the same library were pooled. On the study's bioinformatics: Only reads with exact TCR constant sequence were kept, trimmed to 150 nt, and grouped by their 12-nt molecular barcodes. Reads within each barcode group were sub-clustered using a 15% Levenshtein threshold, and quality-weighted consensus sequences were constructed for each RNA molecule. Non-functional sequences were excluded, and lower-count sequences lying one edit away from another sequence were also excluded. Based on fitting two negative binomial distributions, any barcode sub-cluster with under 20% of the maximum read count was discarded. TCRdb reprocessed the public reads (quality trimming at Q25 with fastp, clone calling with MiXCR) and kept in-frame beta chains. Rows are unified per CDR3 protein, each entry keeping the most common DNA and genes. The V and J calls were determined by TCRdb, not by the authors. Recorded for this sample are approximately 590,000 distinct CDR3 sequences; around 25% of them occurred a single time. The biggest ten clones account for 0.75% to 0.8% of the sample.

The cysteine opens and the phenylalanine closes a CDR3 of 16 amino acids. Solely the CDR3 DNA is kept, with 48 bases framed from the first base. The germline V gene yields MNHEY for CDR1 and SVGAGI for CDR2. Libraries of naive CD8 T cells were generated from roughly 21,000 to 960,000 sorted cells, with 10%, 30% or 50% of the purified RNA used. Naive CD8 T cells, defined as CD8+CD4-CCR7+CD45RA+, were FACS-sorted into RLT Plus buffer on a BD FACSAria II. Roughly ten TCR copies' worth of Jurkat RNA were spiked into about 20,000-1,000,000 naive CD8 T cell samples to test detection sensitivity. Enrichment of CD8 T cells was performed with RosetteSep CD8+ T Cell Enrichment Cocktail and Ficoll-Paque, after which ACK red cell lysis was carried out. The research as a whole found: When barcode sub-clustering was not used, chimeric consensus sequences inflated TCR diversity, with chimeras reaching as high as 47%. The sizes of highly expanded clones could end up underestimated when identical TCR molecules share a barcode. Naive libraries contained spiked-in Jurkat TCR RNA (approximately ten copies' worth), which is not part of the donor repertoire. In CMV-specific effector cells, over 99% of molecules were held by clones above 20 RNA copies, whereas under 1% of molecules were held by such clones in naive cells. Modeling indicated roughly 3.2 TCR RNA copies recovered per cell, compared with 9.5 to 10 by digital PCR, which implies a capture efficiency of 25% to 35%. Even against a background of one million naive CD8 T cells, spiked-in Jurkat TCR RNA amounting to a single cell's worth was reported to be detectable.

The sequencing input was naive CD8+ T cells from blood, with Jurkat cell RNA spiked in. The cell subset or site label on this specimen signifies: FACS-sorted CD8+CD4-CCR7+CD45RA+ naive T cells. Rearrangement joined TRBV6-5 to TRBJ1-1; possibly the D gene is TRBD1, per 5 matching bases. The TCR sequence derives from a human donor in good health. Some libraries in this study had Jurkat cell RNA spiked in. The nucleotide sequence reads TGTGCCAGCAGTCACTCAGGGCCCAGGGTTATGGGTGAAGCTTTCTTT. The resulting protein is CASSHSGPRVMGEAFF.